The sequence of this T cell receptor (beta chain) was determined in a study of cytomegalovirus exposure and HLA in healthy donors. Whole-study results and caveats: As immune exposure information, only CMV serostatus was available. Analyzed later, most CMV-associated TCR beta chains appeared HLA-restricted.

The germline V gene has CDR1 SGHNT and CDR2 YYREEE (reference sequence). The CDR3 contains 13 residues. Trimming cost V 6 bases and J 8 bases, with 14 bases left between them. About this clone: Its antigen is undetermined.

The PCR contained 60 Vbeta and 13 Jbeta primers. This table comes from immunoSEQ multiplex PCR, and its TCRdb copy is limited to in-frame clones, with some not included. The table shows 200,000 to 250,000 clones, with about 80% occurring only once. The gene calls are TRBV5-4 and TRBJ1-4; D unresolved. Sequenced sample: PBMCs. This receptor was obtained from a middle-aged woman in good health and CMV-seronegative. The CDR3 loop is CASTGMGDEKLFF. CDR3 nucleotide sequence: TGTGCCAGCACCGGAATGGGAGACGAAAAACTGTTTTTT.